This T cell receptor (beta chain) comes out of a study of blood T cell repertoires in COVID-19 (dated by TCRdb to about 2020). Context from the whole study: Samples covering the acute and convalescent phases of COVID-19 were provided by collaborators in the United States, Italy and Spain. The repertoires were released in a freely available public database meant as a resource for research on the immune response to SARS-CoV-2. The samples were drawn from the first 160 participants of the ongoing ImmuneRACE study and from some 1,300 subjects provided by 6 global collaborators. The dataset comprised deeply sampled blood TCRbeta repertoires from subjects exposed to, actively infected with, or recovered from COVID-19. The material from the prospective study consisted of cDNA or gDNA derived from T cells, B-cell-depleted T cells, or PBMCs. The sample metadata nearly always contained a de-identified subject ID, COVID-19 status, age in years and sex. HLA class I and class II types, where available, came from metadata supplied by the sample provider rather than from assay-based typing.

Broader findings and caveats from the paper: The quantity of clinical and demographic metadata differed by source and by participant and was supplied without curation.

TCRbeta CDR3 regions were amplified from genomic DNA using the immunoSEQ Assay, a bias-controlled multiplex PCR. The published analysis was carried out like this. The number of nucleated cells in each sample was estimated by amplification of reference gene primers within the assay. To quantify the absolute abundance of each unique TCRbeta CDR3 rearrangement, sequence reads were collapsed and filtered. For each sample, productive Simpson clonality was calculated as the square root of Simpson's diversity index over productive rearrangements. Not all clones reach the TCRdb copy of this immuneACCESS table, which keeps in-frame sequences only. Checked studies attribute under half of the gap to unresolved V genes and leave the rest unexplained. Clone size and the V and J calls come from that table; the DNA yielded D and trimming. Within this sample are 200,000 to 250,000 clones, with roughly 90% of them counted one time only. Jointly, the top ten make up about a sixth of the sample.

One collaborating source in Seattle enrolled patients during active infection and followed them longitudinally through the course of disease. Collaborating institutions collected whole blood in K2EDTA tubes following their own protocols. For TCRbeta analysis, collaborator samples were shipped as frozen whole blood, as isolated PBMCs, or as DNA extracted from either sample type. The CDR3 measures 13 amino acids from cysteine to phenylalanine. The kept DNA is CDR3 alone, 39 bases in frame from the first base. The germline V gene sets CDR1 to MRHNA and CDR2 to SNTAGT. V loses 2 bases of germline sequence and J loses 9 bases, and the interval between the two ends is 11 bases. Concerning this clone itself: The specificity of this receptor is unknown. No per-base quality is available; no much larger clone lies one base away.

The TCR was taken from a man aged 45-65 years with COVID-19, enrolled during active disease. Sequencing used peripheral blood. The rearranged segments are TRBV6-4 and TRBJ2-1, and perhaps TRBD1 as D gene, on 6 matching bases. The nucleotides are TGTGCCAGCAGTGACAGGGGGTTAGGTGAGCAGTTCTTC. Translated, this gives CASSDRGLGEQFF.